The present T cell receptor (beta chain) was sequenced within a study of blood T cell repertoires in COVID-19. Across the study: Nucleic acid was either cDNA or gDNA, and it came from T cells, B-cell-depleted T cells, or PBMCs.

TCRdb keeps only in-frame clones here, not all; method: immunoSEQ multiplex PCR. The table records about 220,000 clones, more than 65% of them present only once. With V trimmed by 2 bases and J by 7 bases, 7 bases remained unmatched. From germline, CDR1 is GTSNPN and CDR2 SVGIG (reference sequence). There are 14 residues in the CDR3. Sequencing was done on a sample of peripheral blood. The origin of this receptor is a woman aged 55-70 years with acute or convalescent COVID-19. This chain links TRBV30 with TRBJ1-5; TRBD1 agrees at 8 bases. CDR3 amino acids: CAWSLGQGRQPQHF. The CDR3 DNA follows: TGTGCCTGGAGTCTTGGACAGGGAAGACAGCCCCAGCATTTT.